This T cell receptor (beta chain) appears in the sequencing data of a study of cytomegalovirus exposure and HLA in healthy donors. Germline loops: CDR1 WSHSY, CDR2 SAAADI. This CDR3 is 13 amino acids long. Between the trimmed V and J ends, which lost 6 bases and 0 bases, there was a span of 8 bases. For this donor, CMV serostatus was not recorded. Both 60 Vbeta primers and 13 Jbeta primers went into the PCR. TCRdb's table, derived via immunoSEQ multiplex PCR, lists solely in-frame clones and lacks some. The sample consists of about 130,000 clones, around four fifths of them appearing once. The sample consisted of PBMCs. This sequence originates from a human donor in good health. The V gene is TRBV10-2, the J gene TRBJ1-1; a weak D match, TRBD1 (5 bases). CDR3 loop: CASSTGVNTEAFF. For the CDR3, the DNA is TGCGCCAGCAGCACGGGGGTGAACACTGAAGCTTTCTTT.